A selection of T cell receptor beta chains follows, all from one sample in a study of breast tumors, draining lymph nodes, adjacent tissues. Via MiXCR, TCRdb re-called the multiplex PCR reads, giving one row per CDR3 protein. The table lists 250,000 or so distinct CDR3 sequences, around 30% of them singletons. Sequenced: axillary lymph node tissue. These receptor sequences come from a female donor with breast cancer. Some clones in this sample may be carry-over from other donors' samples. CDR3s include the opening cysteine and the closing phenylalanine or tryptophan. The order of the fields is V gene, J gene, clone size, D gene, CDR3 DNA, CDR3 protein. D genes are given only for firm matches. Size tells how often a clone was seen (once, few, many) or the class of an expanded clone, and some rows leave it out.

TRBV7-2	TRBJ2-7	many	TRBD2	TGTGCCAGCAGCGGGGGGACTAGCGGGAGGTCCTACGAGCAGTACTTC	CASSGGTSGRSYEQYF
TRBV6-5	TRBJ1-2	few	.	TGTGCCAGCAGTTACTCCGGCCCAGAAGACTATGGCTACACCTTC	CASSYSGPEDYGYTF
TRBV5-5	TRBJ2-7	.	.	TGTGCCAGCAGCTCCCCGGGACCACCCTTATACGAGCAGTACTTT	CASSSPGPPLYEQYF
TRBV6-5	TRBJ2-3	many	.	TGTGCCAGCCACGATGGCACAGATACGCAGTATTTT	CASHDGTDTQYF
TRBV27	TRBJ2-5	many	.	TGTGCCAGCAGTTTAACGTACTCCCAAGAGACCCAGTACTTC	CASSLTYSQETQYF
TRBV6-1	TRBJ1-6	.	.	TGTGCCAGCAGTGAAGCGATAATGGGACGCGGGGGCACCTATAATTCACCCCTCCACTTT	CASSEAIMGRGGTYNSPLHF
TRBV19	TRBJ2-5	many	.	TGTGCCAGTAGTGGAACAGGGACGGGAGATAGGGAGACCCAGTACTTC	CASSGTGTGDRETQYF
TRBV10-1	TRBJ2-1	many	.	TGCGCCAGCAGTGCAGGGGTTAATGAGCAGTTCTTC	CASSAGVNEQFF
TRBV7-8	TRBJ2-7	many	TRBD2	TGTGCCAGCAGCCCTAGGGTTACCGGGACTAGCTCCTACGAGCAGTACTTC	CASSPRVTGTSSYEQYF
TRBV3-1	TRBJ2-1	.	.	TGTGCCAGCAGCCCCGGCTGGAATGAGCAGTTCTTC	CASSPGWNEQFF
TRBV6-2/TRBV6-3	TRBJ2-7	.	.	TGTGCCAACCAACAGCGGGTCTCCTACGAGCAGTACTTC	CANQQRVSYEQYF
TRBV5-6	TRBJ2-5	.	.	TGTGCCAGCAGCGAGGGCCTAGCGCCCCAAGAGACCCAGTACTTC	CASSEGLAPQETQYF
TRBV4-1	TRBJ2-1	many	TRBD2	TGCGCCAGCAGCCAAGACTACGCTAGCGGGAGGGTTGAGCAGTTCTTC	CASSQDYASGRVEQFF
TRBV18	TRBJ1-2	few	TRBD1	TGTGCCAGCTCACCTAGTCAGGGGGCGAATGGCTACACCTTC	CASSPSQGANGYTF
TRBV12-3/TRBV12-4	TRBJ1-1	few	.	TGTGCCAGCAGTAGGGCGCTTGAAGCTTTCTTT	CASSRALEAFF
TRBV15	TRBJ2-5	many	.	TGTGCCACCAGCAGAGGGACACCGTCCTTAGTGGCCCAGTACTTC	CATSRGTPSLVAQYF
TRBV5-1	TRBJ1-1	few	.	TGCGCCAGCAGCTTTACAGGGAAAATTGAAGCTTTCTTT	CASSFTGKIEAFF
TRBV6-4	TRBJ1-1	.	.	TGTGCCAGCAGCGACGGAGTATCGCCAGCTTTCTTT	CASSDGVSPAFF
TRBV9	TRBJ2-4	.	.	TGTGCCAGCAGCGCCGGGACAGCCAAAAACATTCAGTACTTC	CASSAGTAKNIQYF
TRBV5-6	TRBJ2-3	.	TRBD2	TGTGCCAGCAGCTCCTACCGACCAGCGGGAGAATACAATGAGCAGTATTTT	CASSSYRPAGEYNEQYF
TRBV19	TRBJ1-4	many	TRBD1	TGTGCCAGTAGTAATCGGCAGGGGGTGCCGACGAGGGAAAAACTGTTTTTT	CASSNRQGVPTREKLFF
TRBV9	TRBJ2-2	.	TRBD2	TGTGCCAGCAGTGATTTTGTGGCTAGCGGTCCGACCACCCCCGGGGAGCTGTTTTTT	CASSDFVASGPTTPGELFF
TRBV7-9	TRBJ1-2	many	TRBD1	TGTGCCAGCAGCTCGGGGACAGGGCGATATGGCTACACCTTC	CASSSGTGRYGYTF
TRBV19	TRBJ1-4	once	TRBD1	TGTGCCAGAGAATGGGACAGGGGTCGAACTAATGAAAAACTGTTTTTT	CAREWDRGRTNEKLFF
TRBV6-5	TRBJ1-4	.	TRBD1	TGTGCCAGCAGCGGTGGACAGGGAGAAGAAAAACTGTTTTTT	CASSGGQGEEKLFF
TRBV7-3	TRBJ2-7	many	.	TGTGCCAGCAGCCCGCAGGGGGGCTACGAGCAGTACTTC	CASSPQGGYEQYF
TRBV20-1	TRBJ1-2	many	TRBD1	TGCAGTGCCCCGGACAGGGGCGCCTACTATGGCTACACCTTC	CSAPDRGAYYGYTF
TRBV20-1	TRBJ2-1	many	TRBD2	TGCAGTGCCAAAAAAATGGCTAGCGGGAGGGCCGGGTACAATGAGCAGTTCTTC	CSAKKMASGRAGYNEQFF
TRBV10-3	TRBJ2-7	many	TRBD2	TGTGCCATCAGTGACGCGGGAGGGCCGGAGCAGTACTTC	CAISDAGGPEQYF
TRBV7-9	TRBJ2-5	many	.	TGTGCCAGCAGCTTGGGGGGCTTCGGCGAGACCCAGTACTTC	CASSLGGFGETQYF
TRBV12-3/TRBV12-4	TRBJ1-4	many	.	TGTGCCAGCAGCAGGTTCCGTGAAAAACTGTTTTTT	CASSRFREKLFF
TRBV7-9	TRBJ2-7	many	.	TGTGCCAGCAGCTGGTTCAGCTCCTACGAGCAGTACTTC	CASSWFSSYEQYF
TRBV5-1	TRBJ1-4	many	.	TGCGCCAGCAGCTTGGCAAAGGGGGAAAAACTGTTTTTT	CASSLAKGEKLFF
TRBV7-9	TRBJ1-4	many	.	TGTGCCAGCAGCTTAGACAGGAGCGGGTGGGGTGAAAAACTGTTTTTT	CASSLDRSGWGEKLFF
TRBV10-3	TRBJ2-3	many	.	TGTGCCACCACTTTGGGGACCACAGATACGCAGTATTTT	CATTLGTTDTQYF
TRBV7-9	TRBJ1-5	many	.	TGTGCCAGCAGCTTAGGGGATAGCAATCAGCCCCAGCATTTT	CASSLGDSNQPQHF